This T cell receptor (beta chain) was sequenced in a study of blood T cell repertoires in COVID-19. Study as a whole: The United States, Italy and Spain provided the acute and convalescent COVID-19 samples. From T cells, B-cell-depleted T cells, or PBMCs came the material, which was cDNA or gDNA.

The CDR3 contains 11 residues. V was trimmed by 1 base and J by 7 bases, leaving 4 bases between them. Germline CDR1 MNHNY, CDR2 SVGAGI (reference sequence). Per the authors' pipeline: Counts of nucleated cells, estimated from reference gene primer amplification, were obtained. Assay: immunoSEQ multiplex PCR; the TCRdb copy retains only in-frame clones and omits some. V and J calls plus clone size are reproduced from that table; the DNA served to infer D and trimming. Of tens of thousands of clones listed, approximately 83% are singletons. Sequenced material: peripheral blood. This sequence joins TRBV6-6 and TRBJ1-2, with unresolved D. This TCR was sampled from a woman between 55 and 75 years old with acute or convalescent COVID-19. Written as DNA, the CDR3 is TGTGCCAGCAGTTACTTATCTGGCTACACCTTC. Its translation is CASSYLSGYTF.